The present entry profiles one T cell receptor (beta chain) with its context. What it recognizes is unknown. These data are taken from a study of OX40 agonist ivuxolimab in advanced cancers. Overall study findings and caveats: Expanded clones tended on average to be more numerous among CD8+ T cells than CD4+. Researchers did not establish what antigens the expanded peripheral T cells target.

Patients were ruled out by autoimmune disease history or systemic immunosuppression. Assay: immunoSEQ multiplex PCR; the TCRdb copy retains only in-frame clones and omits some. This table holds about 17,000 clones, 80% to 90% found once. CDR3 size: 13 residues. CDR1 and CDR2 from the germline V gene are SGHVS and FQNEAQ. V lost 5 bases to trimming and J lost 3 bases, with 10 bases between them. The V gene is TRBV7-8, the J gene TRBJ1-2; tentative D call: TRBD1 (6 bases). Sequencing was performed on CD4+ or CD8+ T cells sorted from blood, taken in a trial of the OX40 agonist ivuxolimab. The source of this sequence is an adult with an advanced solid tumor such as melanoma, head and neck, liver or kidney cancer. Written as DNA, the CDR3 is TGTGCCAGCAGCCCCCGACAGGACTATGGCTACACCTTC. This sequence encodes CASSPRQDYGYTF. The complete variable domain, with remaining parts taken from reference TRBV7-8 and TRBJ1-2, reads GAGVSQSPRYKVAKRGQDVALRCDPISGHVSLFWYQQALGQGPEFLTYFQNEAQLDKSGLPSDRFFAERPEGSVSTLKIQRTQQEDSAVYLCASSPRQDYGYTFGSGTRLTVV.